This T cell receptor beta chain was identified during a study of tumor-infiltrating lymphocytes in primary liver carcinoma. DNA and RNA were both co-extracted from approximately 20-30 mg of bulk tissue that had not been sorted. The CDR3 is 15 residues long. Per germline, CDR1 GTSNPN and CDR2 SVGIG (reference sequence). V was cut by 0 bases and J by 8 bases, with 19 bases left in between. With respect to this clonotype: A much larger clone differs by one base, so this may be a read error.

Constant-region priming of 500 ng total RNA yielded TCR beta cDNA. Slightly modified ARM-PCR, run as three nested multiplex PCR rounds, produced the TCR beta libraries. Two initial PCR rounds of around 10 cycles each paired TRBV1-TRBV30 forward primers with a C-beta reverse primer. One entry per CDR3 protein results from TCRdb running MiXCR on the multiplex PCR reads. Among 50,000 to 70,000 distinct CDR3 sequences listed, around 64% were seen once. Sequencing used liver tumor tissue from sampling region 2. Subset reported: tumor region T2, inferior pole. The TCR comes from a man aged 40-49 years with primary liver carcinoma and hepatitis B virus infection. The chain combines TRBV30 with TRBJ1-2; D not certain. The CDR3 protein is CAWSVGWKGVNGYTF. The CDR3 region has the DNA TGTGCCTGGAGTGTCGGGTGGAAGGGTGTCAACGGCTACACCTTC.